The clone carrying this TCR beta chain was observed at least ten times. The antigen is unknown. CDR3 length: 13 amino acids. Trimming left V 7 bases short and J 7 bases short, with 13 bases between. Germline V gene sequence: CDR1 SNHLY, CDR2 FYNNEI. This sample was taken from a study of regulatory T cells in long-lasting Graves disease. Libraries of TCR beta came from iRepertoire HTBI primers plus Arm-PCR of CDR3 regions. In the original analysis: Samples jointly harbored roughly 60 TRBV and over 11 TRBJ segments. MiXCR was run by TCRdb on the multiplex PCR reads, yielding one entry per CDR3 protein. The V and J calls and clone size are TCRdb's, not the authors'. Of hundreds of thousands of distinct CDR3 sequences in the sample, around 15% are singletons; the top ten hold roughly 25%. Regarding the study as a whole: Peripheral blood was the sole material, not thyroid tissue.

Time point: newly diagnosed GD, antithyroid drugs for less than 3 months. There was RNA extracted from PBMCs, and the TCR library was made from it. With EDTA tubes as the receptacles, about 10 milliliters of peripheral blood were drawn. These data were also filed under a second study, of T cells in Graves' hyperthyroidism and ophthalmopathy.

The sequenced sample was peripheral blood mononuclear cells (PBMCs), obtained at new diagnosis, from a patient treated with antithyroid drugs. The chain combines TRBV2 with TRBJ1-4; D perhaps matches TRBD1 (6 bases). The receptor comes from a woman between 40 and 65 years old with Graves disease. CDR3: CASIRGGGEKLFF. CDR3 coding DNA: TGTGCCAGCATAAGGGGAGGGGGTGAAAAACTGTTTTTT. Full variable domain (missing parts from reference TRBV2 and TRBJ1-4): EPEVTQTPSHQVTQMGQEVILRCVPISNHLYFYWYRQILGQKVEFLVSFYNNEISEKSEIFDDQFSVERPDGSNFTLKIRSTKLEDSAMYFCASIRGGGEKLFFGSGTQLSVL.